A few counts support the clone carrying this T cell receptor beta chain. The target antigen is unknown. cDNA libraries for TCR alpha and TCR beta, carrying sample barcodes and UMIs, came from 5'RACE with constant-segment primers. MiXCR, run by TCRdb on the 5' RACE reads, gives a single entry per CDR3 protein. The table includes a few hundred thousand distinct CDR3 sequences, approximately 27% detected once. CDR3 length: 12 residues. In germline, CDR1 is MNHEY, CDR2 SVGAGI. V lost 5 bases and J lost 5, with 10 bases in between. These data are taken from a study of T-cell memory formation after mild COVID-19. Study-wide results and limits: Clonal second-wave expansions that peaked on day 37 had unconfirmed SARS-CoV-2 specificity.

This receptor was identified in an adult woman who had mild COVID-19 (a few samples of this study predate the infection). Cell type and time point are not known. This chain links TRBV6-5 with TRBJ2-7; tentative D call: TRBD1 (6 bases). The material sequenced was PBMCs or a T cell subset sorted from them (not recorded which). Here the CDR3 reads CASSRNRDEQYF. The CDR3 DNA follows: TGTGCCAGCAGTCGAAACAGGGACGAGCAGTACTTC.